This T cell receptor (beta chain) came from a study of cytomegalovirus exposure and HLA in healthy donors. Study outcomes and limitations: There were under 200 TCR beta chains listed as cytomegalovirus-associated.

The germline gives CDR1 SGHDT, CDR2 YYEEEE. The CDR3 has 16 residues. V lost 0 bases, J lost 0 bases, and 3 bases stayed unmatched. Concerning this clone itself: As yet, its antigen is unknown.

The PCR was carried out with 60 Vbeta primers and 13 Jbeta primers. This table comes from immunoSEQ multiplex PCR, and its TCRdb copy is limited to in-frame clones, with some not included. The sample lists 250,000 to 350,000 clones; about 80% were seen once. J is TRBJ1-5 and V is TRBV5-6; 7 nucleotides match TRBD1. The sequencing sample was made of PBMCs. The clonotype was recovered from a girl aged 2-10 years in good health and CMV-seronegative. As DNA, the CDR3 is TGTGCCAGCAGCTTGGAGGGACAGTATAGCAATCAGCCCCAGCATTTT. The encoded protein is CASSLEGQYSNQPQHF.